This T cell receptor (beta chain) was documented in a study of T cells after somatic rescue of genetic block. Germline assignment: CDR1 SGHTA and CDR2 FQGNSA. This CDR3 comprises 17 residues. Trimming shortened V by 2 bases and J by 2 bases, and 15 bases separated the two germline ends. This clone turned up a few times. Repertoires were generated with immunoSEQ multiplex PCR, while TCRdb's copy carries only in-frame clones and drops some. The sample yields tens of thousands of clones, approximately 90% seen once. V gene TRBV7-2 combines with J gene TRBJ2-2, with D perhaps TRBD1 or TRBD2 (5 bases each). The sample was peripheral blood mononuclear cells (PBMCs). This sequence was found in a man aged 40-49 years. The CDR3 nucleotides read TGTGCCAGCAGCTTAAATCTCGGGGCTCGCAACACCGGGGAGCTGTTTTTT. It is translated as CASSLNLGARNTGELFF. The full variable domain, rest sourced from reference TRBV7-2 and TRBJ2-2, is GAGVSQSPSNKVTEKGKDVELRCDPISGHTALYWYRQSLGQGLEFLIYFQGNSAPDKSGLPSDRFSAERTGGSVSTLTIQRTQQEDSAVYLCASSLNLGARNTGELFFGEGSRLTVL.